Following are 27 T cell receptor beta chains from one sample sequenced in a study of T cell changes during pregnancy in multiple sclerosis. Sequenced by immunoSEQ multiplex PCR; TCRdb stores in-frame clones only, minus some. The sample comprises about 67,000 clones, around 90% of which are singletons, and about 2.1% rests with the top ten. The sequenced sample was peripheral blood, obtained in the first trimester of pregnancy. These receptors all come from a female donor with multiple sclerosis, enrolled in a pregnancy study.

This chain uses TRBV7-2 with TRBJ1-5; 7 bases agree with TRBD1. V lost 1 base and J lost 1; bases outside the gene matches: 7. Germline V lookup: CDR1 SGHTA, CDR2 FQGNSA. This CDR3 spans 17 amino acids. In DNA, the CDR3 is TGTGCCAGCAGCTTAGAGGGGCGACAGGGCAGCAATCAGCCCCAGCATTTT. This encodes CASSLEGRQGSNQPQHF. Drawing the rest from reference TRBV7-2 and TRBJ1-5, the complete variable domain is GAGVSQSPSNKVTEKGKDVELRCDPISGHTALYWYRQSLGQGLEFLIYFQGNSAPDKSGLPSDRFSAERTGGSVSTLTIQRTQQEDSAVYLCASSLEGRQGSNQPQHFGDGTRLSIL.

The chain couples TRBV4-1 to TRBJ2-7; 11 bases match TRBD2. Per the germline V gene, CDR1 is MGHRA and CDR2 is YSYEKL. The trim removed 1 base at V and 3 bases at J, leaving 5 bases unmatched. The CDR3 spans 16 residues. CDR3 nucleotides: TGCGCCAGCAGCCAAGTCTACGGACTAGCGGGCTACGAGCAGTACTTC. Encoded protein: CASSQVYGLAGYEQYF.

The chain employs TRBV9 and TRBJ1-3; D is undetermined. Germline V CDR1 and CDR2: SGDLS, YYNGEE. Trimming removed 2 bases from V and 1 base from J, with 4 bases in between. The CDR3 sequence is 13 residues long. The CDR3 loop is CASSVTSGNTIYF. CDR3 sequence (DNA): TGTGCCAGCAGCGTGACTTCTGGAAACACCATATATTTT.

The J gene is TRBJ2-1, the V gene TRBV19; 7 bases fit TRBD2. The germline V gene encodes CDR1 LNHDA and CDR2 SQIVND (reference sequence). The CDR3 is made up of 17 amino acids. The V segment lost 4 bases and the J segment 1 base; nucleotides outside the gene matches: 10. The CDR3 region has the DNA TGTGCCAGTAGTACGCTCGACGGGGGGTTATCCTACAATGAGCAGTTCTTC. Translating gives CASSTLDGGLSYNEQFF.

The J gene is TRBJ2-7, the V gene TRBV18; TRBD2 aligns across 8 bases. V shed 4 bases and J 6 bases; nucleotides not matched to a gene: 11. Germline V gives CDR1 KGHSH, CDR2 LQKENI. The length of the CDR3 is 15 residues. The CDR3 nucleotides are TGTGCCAGCTCACTCATTAGCGGGGCTTGGAGCGAGCAGTACTTC. This codes for CASSLISGAWSEQYF. Full variable domain (missing parts from reference TRBV18 and TRBJ2-7): NAGVMQNPRHLVRRRGQEARLRCSPMKGHSHVYWYRQLPEEGLKFMVYLQKENIIDESGMPKERFSAEFPKEGPSILRIQQVVRGDSAAYFCASSLISGAWSEQYFGPGTRLTVT.

The V and J genes are TRBV19 and TRBJ2-2; 14 nucleotides match TRBD2. Per the germline V gene, CDR1 is LNHDA and CDR2 is SQIVND (reference sequence). This CDR3 has 16 residues. The V and J ends lost 9 bases and 5 bases, in that order; junction bases with no gene match: 8. CDR3 loop: CASGLAGGEGTGELFF. The CDR3 DNA sequence: TGTGCCAGCGGACTAGCGGGAGGTGAGGGGACCGGGGAGCTGTTTTTT.

The CDR3 DNA reads TGTGCCAGCAGCGTAGGGCAAATGAGGCGTAGCGGGACTAGCTCCTACAATGAGCAGTTCTTC. It codes for CASSVGQMRRSGTSSYNEQFF. The genes are TRBV9 and TRBJ2-1; TRBD2 agrees at 8 bases. The CDR3 is 21 amino acids. Trimming took 0 bases from V and 0 from J; bases not matched to a gene: 17. CDR1 and CDR2 (germline): SGDLS, YYNGEE.

The chain is built from TRBV6-5 and TRBJ1-6; 7 bases line up with TRBD1. This CDR3 spans 13 amino acids. V gave up 2 bases and J gave up 8 bases; unmatched junction bases: 0. CDR1 is MNHEY and CDR2 is SVGAGI in the germline V gene. As DNA, the CDR3 is TGTGCCAGCAGTTACAGGGGGCATTCACCCCTCCACTTT. This encodes CASSYRGHSPLHF.

This chain connects TRBV28 to TRBJ1-2; 9 nucleotides align to TRBD1. Germline V gene data show CDR1 as MDHEN and CDR2 as SYDVKM. V was clipped by 5 bases and J by 4 bases; unmatched bases: 8. CDR3 length: 15 residues. The chain's CDR3 is CASSPYRGQSYGYTF. CDR3 sequence (DNA): TGTGCCAGCAGTCCTTACAGGGGGCAGAGCTATGGCTACACCTTC.

The chain is built from TRBV27 and TRBJ2-2; 10 bases line up with TRBD2. The V segment lost 2 bases and the J segment 7 bases; nucleotides outside the gene matches: 4. In germline, CDR1 is MNHEY, CDR2 SMNVEV (reference sequence). This CDR3 comprises 15 residues. The CDR3 coding sequence is TGTGCCAGCAGTTTACTAGCGGGAGTTGGCGGGGAGCTGTTTTTT. Translated, it gives CASSLLAGVGGELFF.

The V gene is TRBV19, the J gene TRBJ2-5; 9 bases are a match to TRBD2. Germline V gene data show CDR1 as LNHDA and CDR2 as SQIVND (reference sequence). V was clipped by 5 bases and J by 5 bases; unmatched bases: 9. The CDR3 spans 15 residues. The CDR3 nucleotides read TGTGCCAGTAGTCCGAGCGGGGGGATCTCTGAGACCCAGTACTTC. Translating it yields CASSPSGGISETQYF.

There are a few counts of this clone. J is TRBJ2-4 and V is TRBV2; a weak D match, TRBD2 (6 bases). CDR3 size: 14 residues. Germline V lookup: CDR1 SNHLY, CDR2 FYNNEI. Trimming removed 5 bases from V and 3 bases from J, with 11 bases in between. As DNA, the CDR3 is TGTGCCAGCAGTCCGAGCGGGTTCAAAAACATTCAGTACTTC. It yields the protein CASSPSGFKNIQYF.

The rearrangement uses TRBV10-3 and TRBJ2-2, with D maybe TRBD1 (5 bases). Germline CDR1 ENHRY, CDR2 SYGVKD. V lost 4 bases to trimming and J lost 3 bases, with 12 bases between them. The CDR3 is made up of 15 amino acids. The CDR3 coding sequence is TGTGCCATCAGTGGACAGAACCGGGACACCGGGGAGCTGTTTTTT. This translates into CAISGQNRDTGELFF.

The V call is TRBV28, the J call TRBJ2-7, with 7 bases aligning to TRBD2. V gave up 1 base and J gave up 3 bases; unmatched junction bases: 6. Germline V gene lookup returns CDR1 MDHEN and CDR2 SYDVKM. The CDR3 is 15 amino acids. The CDR3: CASSLFAGGGYEQYF. The CDR3, as DNA: TGTGCCAGCAGTTTATTTGCGGGCGGGGGCTACGAGCAGTACTTC. The full variable domain, in which reference TRBV28 and TRBJ2-7 provide the parts outside the CDR3, is DVKVTQSSRYLVKRTGEKVFLECVQDMDHENMFWYRQDPGLGLRLIYFSYDVKMKEKGDIPEGYSVSREKKERFSLILESASTNQTSMYLCASSLFAGGGYEQYFGPGTRLTVT.

The rearrangement uses TRBV27 and TRBJ2-1, with 8 bases identical to TRBD1. V lost 7 bases and J lost 10; bases outside the gene matches: 9. Germline loops: CDR1 MNHEY, CDR2 SMNVEV (reference sequence). This CDR3 spans 13 amino acids. The chain's CDR3 is CASTHQGAGEQFF. The DNA for the CDR3 is TGTGCCAGCACTCATCAGGGGGCGGGGGAGCAGTTCTTC.

CDR3 region: CASSLDRGQGGEKLFF. For the CDR3, the DNA is TGTGCCAGCAGCTTAGATCGGGGACAGGGAGGTGAAAAACTGTTTTTT. The rearrangement joins TRBV11-2 to TRBJ1-4; 9 bases match TRBD1. The CDR3 has 16 amino acids. The germline CDR1 and CDR2 sequences are SGHAT and FQNNGV. V lost 0 bases, J lost 7 bases, and 6 bases stayed unmatched. Together with reference TRBV11-2 and TRBJ1-4, the CDR3 gives the full variable domain: EAGVAQSPRYKIIEKRQSVAFWCNPISGHATLYWYQQILGQGPKLLIQFQNNGVVDDSQLPKDRFSAERLKGVDSTLKIQPAKLEDSAVYLCASSLDRGQGGEKLFFGSGTQLSVL.

This chain connects TRBV14 to TRBJ1-1; 10 bases align to TRBD1. Germline CDR1 reads SGHDN; CDR2 reads FVKESK. The CDR3 is made up of 18 amino acids. J lost 4 bases, V lost 0 bases, and 11 bases had no gene match. For the CDR3, the DNA is TGTGCCAGCAGCCAAGATAAGCGGACAGGGGGAATGTCCACTGAAGCTTTCTTT. This codes for CASSQDKRTGGMSTEAFF.

The chain links TRBV19 to TRBJ1-5; 10 bases map to TRBD1. The CDR3 has 16 amino acids. J was trimmed by 3 bases and V by 4 bases; bases with no gene match: 6. Germline lookup yields CDR1 LNHDA and CDR2 SQIVND (reference sequence). CDR3: CASSRTGTGDNQPQHF. The CDR3 region has the DNA TGTGCCAGTAGTAGGACCGGGACAGGGGACAATCAGCCCCAGCATTTT.

The chain employs TRBV7-3 and TRBJ2-7, with D maybe TRBD2 (5 bases). Germline CDR1 and CDR2: SGHTA and FQGTGA. Trimming pared 1 base from V and 2 bases from J, leaving 21 bases between. The CDR3 length is 18 residues. CDR3 amino acids: CASSLKPSVSGEPYEQYF. CDR3 DNA: TGTGCCAGCAGCTTAAAACCCTCGGTTTCCGGGGAGCCCTACGAGCAGTACTTC.

The chain joins TRBV28 to TRBJ2-7, with 9 bases that match TRBD1. This CDR3 has 15 residues. Losses at the gene ends were 7 bases for V and 2 bases for J; bases not matched to a gene: 9. CDR1 MDHEN and CDR2 SYDVKM come from the germline V gene. The CDR3 reads CASNEAGDRAYEQYF. Here the CDR3 DNA reads TGTGCCAGCAACGAGGCCGGGGACAGGGCCTACGAGCAGTACTTC.

The rearrangement uses TRBV19 and TRBJ2-1, with TRBD2 matching over 10 bases. The CDR3 has 16 residues. V was clipped by 3 bases and J by 1 base; unmatched bases: 3. The germline CDR1 and CDR2 sequences are LNHDA and SQIVND (reference sequence). The CDR3 DNA follows: TGTGCCAGTAGTATCCCTAGCGGGGGATCCTACAATGAGCAGTTCTTC. It specifies CASSIPSGGSYNEQFF.

V gene TRBV15 combines with J gene TRBJ1-1; no clear D gene. The germline gives CDR1 LNHNV, CDR2 YYDKDF (reference sequence). This CDR3 comprises 16 residues. The ends were cut back, 0 bases at V and 0 bases at J, with 11 bases in the middle. The CDR3 spells CATSRDARFLNTEAFF. The CDR3 DNA reads TGTGCCACCAGCAGAGATGCGAGATTTTTGAACACTGAAGCTTTCTTT.

The chain is built from TRBV9 and TRBJ1-2; D ambiguous. Germline loops: CDR1 SGDLS, CDR2 YYNGEE. The CDR3 consists of 13 residues. Trimming removed 0 bases at V and 5 bases at J, with 8 bases between. As DNA, the CDR3 is TGTGCCAGCAGCGTAGGGGGAGGGTATGGCTACACCTTC. Translation gives CASSVGGGYGYTF.

The J gene is TRBJ2-1, the V gene TRBV2; 7 nucleotides agree with TRBD2. The germline V gene has CDR1 SNHLY and CDR2 FYNNEI. The CDR3 consists of 15 residues. V gave up 5 bases and J gave up 0 bases; unmatched junction bases: 4. CDR3 amino acids: CASSSGTTSYNEQFF. The CDR3 DNA sequence: TGTGCCAGCAGTTCCGGGACTACCTCCTACAATGAGCAGTTCTTC.

The V and J genes are TRBV6-1 and TRBJ1-5; 8 nucleotides match TRBD1. Unmatched junction bases numbered 11, after V lost 6 bases and J lost 7 bases. This CDR3 is built from 15 residues. Germline V gene sequence: CDR1 MNHNS, CDR2 SASEGT. In nucleotides, the CDR3 is TGTGCCAGCAGCGCCCTACGACAGGGGTCGCAGCCCCAGCATTTT. Translating gives CASSALRQGSQPQHF.

In its sample, this clone was seen once. The J gene is TRBJ2-7, the V gene TRBV4-2; 9 bases fit TRBD2. This CDR3 region has 21 residues. CDR1 LGHNA and CDR2 YNFKEQ come from the germline V gene. The trim removed 4 bases at V and 2 bases at J, leaving 24 bases unmatched. The CDR3 is CASSPSGGMAVGTSRTYEQYF. CDR3 nucleotides: TGTGCCAGCAGCCCAAGTGGAGGTATGGCAGTTGGGACTAGCCGTACCTACGAGCAGTACTTC.

The chain combines TRBV7-8 with TRBJ2-3, with D maybe TRBD2 (6 bases). The CDR3 contains 13 residues. V was shortened by 5 bases and J by 3 bases, with 9 bases between the two germline ends. CDR1 and CDR2 from the germline V gene are SGHVS and FQNEAQ. Here the CDR3 reads CASSPGRTDTQYF. The CDR3 coding sequence is TGTGCCAGCAGCCCAGGGAGGACAGATACGCAGTATTTT.